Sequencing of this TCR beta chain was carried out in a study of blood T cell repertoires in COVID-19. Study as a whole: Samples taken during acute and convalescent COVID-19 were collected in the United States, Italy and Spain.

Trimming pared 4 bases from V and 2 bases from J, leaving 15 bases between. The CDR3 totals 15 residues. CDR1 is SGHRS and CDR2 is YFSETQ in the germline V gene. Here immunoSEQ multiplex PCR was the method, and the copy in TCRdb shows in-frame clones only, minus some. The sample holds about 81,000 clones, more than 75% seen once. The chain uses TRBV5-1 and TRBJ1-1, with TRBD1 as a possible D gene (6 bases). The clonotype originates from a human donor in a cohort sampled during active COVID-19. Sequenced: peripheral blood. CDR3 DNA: TGCGCCAGCAGCACCAGTAGACAGGTTAACACTGAAGCTTTCTTT. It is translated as CASSTSRQVNTEAFF.